The 24 T cell receptor beta chains below come from one sample, sequenced in a study of radiotherapy plus CTLA-4 blockade in lung cancer. Measured with immunoSEQ multiplex PCR; TCRdb has only the in-frame clones, and not every one. This repertoire shows roughly 70,000 clones, around 87% found once; its top ten account for 40%. Sequences were derived from peripheral blood, sampled from a patient treated with radiotherapy plus ipilimumab. The source of these receptors is a human donor with non-small cell lung cancer that progressed on radiotherapy plus ipilimumab.

This rearrangement joins TRBV2 to TRBJ2-1; no clear D. The CDR3 spans 14 residues. The V gene lost 0 bases and the J gene lost 10 bases, with 13 bases spanning the gap. CDR1 is SNHLY and CDR2 is FYNNEI in the germline V gene. The DNA for the CDR3 is TGTGCCAGCAGTGAAGCCCTCGTGGTAGGGGAGCAGTTCTTC. Amino acids: CASSEALVVGEQFF.

This chain uses TRBV27 with TRBJ2-5, with a possible D match to TRBD2 (6 bases). The CDR3 extends over 12 amino acids. Germline V gene data show CDR1 as MNHEY and CDR2 as SMNVEV (reference sequence). Trimming removed 6 bases from V and 5 bases from J, with 10 bases in between. CDR3 nucleotides: TGTGCCAGCAGGGGGACTGAGGAGACCCAGTACTTC. This encodes CASRGTEETQYF.

This chain uses TRBV28 with TRBJ2-2; D is ambiguous. The germline V gene has CDR1 MDHEN and CDR2 SYDVKM. V lost 2 bases and J 6 bases, leaving 7 bases between the germline ends. CDR3 length equals 13 residues. The CDR3 loop is CASSLRVPGELFF. CDR3 bases: TGTGCCAGCAGTTTAAGGGTCCCCGGGGAGCTGTTTTTT.

V and J are TRBV27 and TRBJ1-2; possibly TRBD1 for D (6 bases). The CDR3 extends over 13 amino acids. The germline V and J ends were trimmed by 2 bases and 8 bases, with 12 bases remaining between them. CDR1 is MNHEY, CDR2 SMNVEV, per germline (reference sequence). The CDR3 spells CASSLDRSLGYTF. The CDR3 nucleotides are TGTGCCAGCAGTTTAGACAGGTCCTTGGGCTACACCTTC.

This clone was detected once. V is TRBV11-2 and J is TRBJ1-2; 11 positions match TRBD1. Germline CDR1 SGHAT, CDR2 FQNNGV. This CDR3 region has 16 residues. V lost 5 bases, J lost 5 bases, and 10 bases stayed unmatched. This chain's CDR3 is CASSSPRDRGIYGYTF. CDR3 nucleotides: TGTGCCAGCAGCAGTCCCCGGGACAGGGGGATTTATGGCTACACCTTC.

The chain uses TRBV18 and TRBJ2-2; tentative D call: TRBD2 (5 bases). Germline V gene data show CDR1 as KGHSH and CDR2 as LQKENI. The CDR3 has 15 residues. V lost 2 bases and J lost 4, with 11 bases in between. The CDR3 protein is CASSPVFEGTGELFF. For the CDR3, the DNA is TGTGCCAGCTCACCAGTCTTCGAGGGCACCGGGGAGCTGTTTTTT.

This chain connects TRBV19 to TRBJ2-7; TRBD1 is a possible D gene (6 bases). V was shortened by 1 base and J by 3 bases, with 16 bases between the two germline ends. Germline CDR1 is LNHDA and CDR2 is SQIVND (reference sequence). The CDR3 loop spans 16 amino acids. CDR3 residues: CASSIVGTPNGYEQYF. CDR3 coding DNA: TGTGCCAGTAGTATAGTTGGGACACCGAACGGCTACGAGCAGTACTTC.

The chain has TRBV7-9 and TRBJ1-2; no definite D call. The germline V and J ends were trimmed by 2 bases and 5 bases, with 6 bases remaining between them. Germline CDR1 reads SEHNR; CDR2 reads FQNEAQ (reference sequence). This CDR3 contains 12 residues. The CDR3 region has the DNA TGTGCCAGCAGCTTACCGGGGTATGGCTACACCTTC. As protein: CASSLPGYGYTF.

This clone was seen a single time. The chain has TRBV30 and TRBJ1-5; D unresolved. Trimming pared 0 bases from V and 3 bases from J, leaving 6 bases between. There are 13 residues in the CDR3. Per the germline V gene, CDR1 is GTSNPN and CDR2 is SVGIG (reference sequence). The CDR3 spells CAWSVSVNQPQHF. In DNA, the CDR3 is TGTGCCTGGAGTGTTAGCGTCAATCAGCCCCAGCATTTT. The full variable domain, completed using reference TRBV30 and TRBJ1-5, is SQTIHQWPATLVQPVGSPLSLECTVEGTSNPNLYWYRQAAGRGLQLLFYSVGIGQISSEVPQNLSASRPQDRQFILSSKKLLLSDSGFYLCAWSVSVNQPQHFGDGTRLSIL.

V usage is TRBV28 and J usage is TRBJ2-7, with TRBD2 matching over 8 bases. With V trimmed by 3 bases and J by 0 bases, 7 bases remained unmatched. CDR3 length: 16 residues. Germline loops: CDR1 MDHEN, CDR2 SYDVKM. CDR3 DNA: TGTGCCAGCAGTTTTACTCTAGCGGGCCTCTCCTACGAGCAGTACTTC. Protein product: CASSFTLAGLSYEQYF.

This rearrangement joins TRBV18 to TRBJ2-3; 9 bases line up with TRBD2. CDR1 is KGHSH and CDR2 is LQKENI in the germline V gene. V was clipped by 3 bases and J by 2 bases; unmatched bases: 3. The CDR3 runs to 15 residues. The CDR3: CASSPLAGPTDTQYF. The CDR3 DNA follows: TGTGCCAGCTCACCCCTAGCGGGACCCACAGATACGCAGTATTTT.

The chain uses TRBV2 and TRBJ1-1, with unresolved D. Germline CDR1 and CDR2: SNHLY and FYNNEI. This CDR3 region has 12 residues. Trimming took off 6 bases at V and 0 bases at J, with 5 bases between the two ends. Here the CDR3 reads CASRGLNTEAFF. In DNA form, the CDR3 reads TGTGCCAGCAGGGGCCTGAACACTGAAGCTTTCTTT.

This clone was counted a single time. The chain joins TRBV11-2 to TRBJ1-1; the D gene is possibly TRBD1 (5 bases). This CDR3 has 15 residues. Germline loops: CDR1 SGHAT, CDR2 FQNNGV. V was trimmed by 5 bases and J by 0 bases, leaving 13 bases between them. CDR3 loop: CASSGYAGMNTEAFF. For the CDR3, the DNA is TGTGCCAGCAGCGGTTATGCAGGGATGAACACTGAAGCTTTCTTT.

The J gene is TRBJ2-2, the V gene TRBV2; the match to TRBD1 covers 9 bases. The J segment lost 6 bases and the V segment lost 6 bases, leaving 14 bases of the junction unmatched. CDR3 length: 17 residues. Germline values: CDR1 SNHLY, CDR2 FYNNEI. CDR3 nucleotides: TGTGCCAGCAGAAAACGGGGGACAGGGTACGAAGCCGGGGAGCTGTTTTTT. Translating gives CASRKRGTGYEAGELFF.

The chain joins TRBV6-5 to TRBJ1-5; 7 positions match TRBD1. The CDR3 consists of 14 residues. Germline CDR1 reads MNHEY; CDR2 reads SVGAGI. Unmatched junction bases numbered 4, after V lost 6 bases and J lost 2 bases. CDR3 in DNA: TGTGCCAGCAGGGGAACAGGGGGCAATCAGCCCCAGCATTTT. As protein: CASRGTGGNQPQHF.

The CDR3 DNA reads TGTGCCAGCAGTTACTTCAAGGGGGCGGGAGGAAACACCATATATTTT. This sequence encodes CASSYFKGAGGNTIYF. The chain joins TRBV6-5 to TRBJ1-3, with 7 nucleotides matching TRBD1. V lost 1 base and J lost 4; bases outside the gene matches: 7. CDR3 length: 16 residues. Per the germline V gene, CDR1 is MNHEY and CDR2 is SVGAGI.

This chain uses TRBV28 with TRBJ2-5; tentative D call: TRBD1 (7 bases). The V gene's germline CDR1 is MDHEN and CDR2 SYDVKM. The CDR3 runs to 16 residues. Trimming cost V 6 bases and J 5 bases, with 22 bases left between them. CDR3 sequence (DNA): TGTGCCAGCAGACCTCCAGGGGGGACAACCGGGGAGACCCAGTACTTC. Its protein is CASRPPGGTTGETQYF.

V gene TRBV6-1 combines with J gene TRBJ1-3, with D possibly TRBD1 on 5 matching bases. The CDR3 runs to 14 residues. V was pared by 7 bases and J by 5 bases, with 15 bases between. Germline-derived CDR1 and CDR2 are MNHNS and SASEGT. The CDR3 region is CASTEGGGRNTIYF. The CDR3 DNA reads TGTGCCAGCACCGAAGGTGGGGGGAGAAACACCATATATTTT.

V and J are TRBV5-1 and TRBJ2-3; possible D gene TRBD1, 6 bases. Germline CDR1 reads SGHRS; CDR2 reads YFSETQ. Trimming removed 0 bases at V and 3 bases at J, with 11 bases between. This CDR3 has 15 residues. The CDR3 bases are TGCGCCAGCAGCTTGGCGCAGGGGATAACAGATACGCAGTATTTT. Its protein is CASSLAQGITDTQYF. Drawing the rest from reference TRBV5-1 and TRBJ2-3, the complete variable domain is KAGVTQTPRYLIKTRGQQVTLSCSPISGHRSVSWYQQTPGQGLQFLFEYFSETQRNKGNFPGRFSGRQFSNSRSEMNVSTLELGDSALYLCASSLAQGITDTQYFGPGTRLTVL.

J is TRBJ2-2 and V is TRBV9; TRBD2 agrees at 8 bases. Germline V lookup: CDR1 SGDLS, CDR2 YYNGEE. The CDR3 is 16 amino acids. Germline trimming cut 0 bases from V and 3 bases from J; bases unmatched to any gene: 4. CDR3 protein: CASSVVLAGDTGELFF. CDR3 bases: TGTGCCAGCAGCGTAGTTCTAGCGGGCGACACCGGGGAGCTGTTTTTT.

The chain recombines TRBV7-8 with TRBJ1-5; perhaps TRBD1 as D (5 bases). The germline gives CDR1 SGHVS, CDR2 FQNEAQ. This CDR3 has 15 amino acids. V was shortened by 3 bases and J by 0 bases, with 9 bases between the two germline ends. The CDR3 DNA follows: TGTGCCAGCAGCTTGGACACATATAGCAATCAGCCCCAGCATTTT. It translates to CASSLDTYSNQPQHF.

The CDR3 region is CASSLLAGGLGDTQYF. Here the CDR3 DNA reads TGCGCCAGCAGCTTGTTAGCGGGAGGGCTGGGAGATACGCAGTATTTT. This chain connects TRBV5-1 to TRBJ2-3; 11 nucleotides align to TRBD2. Looked up from germline, CDR1 is SGHRS and CDR2 is YFSETQ. V lost 1 base and J lost 5; bases outside the gene matches: 6. This CDR3 is built from 16 residues.

V is TRBV9 and J is TRBJ2-1, with D maybe TRBD2 (5 bases). The CDR3 is made up of 14 amino acids. The ends were cut back, 2 bases at V and 4 bases at J, with 10 bases in the middle. Germline V gives CDR1 SGDLS, CDR2 YYNGEE. The CDR3 DNA sequence: TGTGCCAGCAGCGTCGGGGTCGCTTACAATGAGCAGTTCTTC. Translation gives CASSVGVAYNEQFF.

V gene TRBV28 combines with J gene TRBJ1-5, with TRBD1 matching over 8 bases. The germline gives CDR1 MDHEN, CDR2 SYDVKM. The CDR3 has 16 amino acids. Trimming removed 5 bases from V and 4 bases from J; junction bases left unmatched: 10. The CDR3 DNA reads as TGTGCCAGCAGTCCACTCAGGGGGCAAGCTAATCAGCCCCAGCATTTT. Encoded protein: CASSPLRGQANQPQHF. Full variable domain (missing parts from reference TRBV28 and TRBJ1-5): DVKVTQSSRYLVKRTGEKVFLECVQDMDHENMFWYRQDPGLGLRLIYFSYDVKMKEKGDIPEGYSVSREKKERFSLILESASTNQTSMYLCASSPLRGQANQPQHFGDGTRLSIL.